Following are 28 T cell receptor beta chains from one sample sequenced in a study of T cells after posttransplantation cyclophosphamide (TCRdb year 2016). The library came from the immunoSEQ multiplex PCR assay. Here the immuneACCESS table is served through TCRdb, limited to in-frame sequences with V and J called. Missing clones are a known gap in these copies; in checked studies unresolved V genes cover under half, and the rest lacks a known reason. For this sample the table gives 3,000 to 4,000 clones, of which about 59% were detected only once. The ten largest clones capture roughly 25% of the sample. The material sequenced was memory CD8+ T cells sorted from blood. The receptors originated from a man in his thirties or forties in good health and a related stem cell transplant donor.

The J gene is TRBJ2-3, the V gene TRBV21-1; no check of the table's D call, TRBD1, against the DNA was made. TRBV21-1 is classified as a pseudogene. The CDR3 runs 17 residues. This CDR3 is CASSKEVQDRGTTTQYF. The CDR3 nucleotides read TGTGCCAGCAGCAAAGAGGTTCAAGACAGGGGGACAACGACGCAGTATTTT.

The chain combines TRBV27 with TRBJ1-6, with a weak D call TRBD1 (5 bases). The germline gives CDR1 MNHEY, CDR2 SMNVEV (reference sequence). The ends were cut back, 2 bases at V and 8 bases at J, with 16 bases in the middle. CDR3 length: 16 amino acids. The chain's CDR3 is CASSLTARGVDSPLHF. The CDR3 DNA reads TGTGCCAGCAGTTTAACGGCGCGGGGGGTAGATTCACCCCTCCACTTT.

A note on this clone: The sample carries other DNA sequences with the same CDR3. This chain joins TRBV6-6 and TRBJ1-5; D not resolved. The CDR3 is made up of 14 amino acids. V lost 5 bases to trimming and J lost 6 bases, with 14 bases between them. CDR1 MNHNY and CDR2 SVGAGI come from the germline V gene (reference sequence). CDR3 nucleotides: TGTGCCAGCAGTCCCGACGGGGAAGTTCAGCCCCAGCATTTT. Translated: CASSPDGEVQPQHF.

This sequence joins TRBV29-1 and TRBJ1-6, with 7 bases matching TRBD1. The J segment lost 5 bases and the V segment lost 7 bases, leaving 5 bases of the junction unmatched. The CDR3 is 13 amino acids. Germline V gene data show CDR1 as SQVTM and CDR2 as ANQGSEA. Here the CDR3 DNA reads TGCAGCGCCCAGGGGGATAATAATTCACCCCTCCACTTT. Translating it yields CSAQGDNNSPLHF.

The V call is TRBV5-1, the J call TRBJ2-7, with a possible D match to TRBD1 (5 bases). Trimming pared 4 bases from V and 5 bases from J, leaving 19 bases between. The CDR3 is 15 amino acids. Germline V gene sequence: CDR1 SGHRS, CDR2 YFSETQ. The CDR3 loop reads CASSGIGIRTHEQYF. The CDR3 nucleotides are TGCGCCAGCAGCGGAATTGGTATACGGACACACGAGCAGTACTTC.

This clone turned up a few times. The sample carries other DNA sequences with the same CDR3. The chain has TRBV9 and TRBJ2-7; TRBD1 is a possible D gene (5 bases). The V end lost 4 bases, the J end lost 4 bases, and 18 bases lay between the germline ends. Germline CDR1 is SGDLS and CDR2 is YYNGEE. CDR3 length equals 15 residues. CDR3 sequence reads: CASSIEQETAYEQYF. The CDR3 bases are TGTGCCAGCAGCATCGAACAGGAGACGGCATACGAGCAGTACTTC.

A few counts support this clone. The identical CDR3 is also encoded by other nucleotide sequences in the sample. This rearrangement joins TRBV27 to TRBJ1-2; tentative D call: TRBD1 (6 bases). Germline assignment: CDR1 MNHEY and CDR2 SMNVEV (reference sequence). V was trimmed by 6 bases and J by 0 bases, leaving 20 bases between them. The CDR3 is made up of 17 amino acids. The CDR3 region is CASSQRGGGGANYGYTF. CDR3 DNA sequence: TGTGCCAGCAGCCAAAGGGGGGGAGGGGGAGCTAACTATGGCTACACCTTC.

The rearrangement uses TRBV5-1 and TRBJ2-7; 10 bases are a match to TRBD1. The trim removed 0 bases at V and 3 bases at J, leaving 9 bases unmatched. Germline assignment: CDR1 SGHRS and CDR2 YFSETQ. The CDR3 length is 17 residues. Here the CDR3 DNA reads TGCGCCAGCAGCTTGGTCCGGACAGGGGGAGAGAACTACGAGCAGTACTTC. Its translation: CASSLVRTGGENYEQYF.

This chain's CDR3 is CASSPQGVEQYF. The DNA of the CDR3 is TGTGCCAGCAGCCCCCAAGGGGTCGAGCAGTACTTC. The chain uses TRBV14 and TRBJ2-7; TRBD1 is a possible D gene (5 bases). The V gene lost 4 bases and the J gene lost 6 bases, with 10 bases spanning the gap. Germline CDR1 reads SGHDN; CDR2 reads FVKESK. CDR3 length equals 12 residues.

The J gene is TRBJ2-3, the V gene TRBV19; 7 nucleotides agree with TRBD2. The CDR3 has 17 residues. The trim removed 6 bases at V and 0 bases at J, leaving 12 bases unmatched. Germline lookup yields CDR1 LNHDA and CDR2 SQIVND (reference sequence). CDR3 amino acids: CASRTRRGSRSTDTQYF. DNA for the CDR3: TGTGCCAGTAGAACCCGGCGGGGGAGTCGGAGCACAGATACGCAGTATTTT.

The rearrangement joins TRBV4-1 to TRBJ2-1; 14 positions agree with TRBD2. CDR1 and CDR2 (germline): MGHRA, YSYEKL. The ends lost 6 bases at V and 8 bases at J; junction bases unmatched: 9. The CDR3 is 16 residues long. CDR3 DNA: TGCGCCAGCAGGCCTCGACTAGCGGGGGGGCGCGATGAGCAGTTCTTC. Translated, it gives CASRPRLAGGRDEQFF.

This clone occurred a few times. This chain's CDR3 is CASSEAHTGINYEQYF. The CDR3 DNA follows: TGTGCCAGCAGTGAAGCGCACACGGGGATAAACTACGAGCAGTACTTC. This chain connects TRBV27 to TRBJ2-7, with D tentatively TRBD2 (5 bases). The CDR3 loop spans 16 amino acids. The V gene's germline CDR1 is MNHEY and CDR2 SMNVEV (reference sequence). The V gene lost 5 bases and the J gene lost 3 bases, with 20 bases spanning the gap.

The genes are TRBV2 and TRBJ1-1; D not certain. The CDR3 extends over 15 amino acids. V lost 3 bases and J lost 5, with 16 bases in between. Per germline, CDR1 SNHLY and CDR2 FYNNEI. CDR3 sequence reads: CASSEFEATGTEAFF. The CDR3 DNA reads TGTGCCAGCAGTGAGTTTGAGGCCACTGGGACTGAAGCTTTCTTT. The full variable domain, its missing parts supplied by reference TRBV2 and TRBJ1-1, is EPEVTQTPSHQVTQMGQEVILRCVPISNHLYFYWYRQILGQKVEFLVSFYNNEISEKSEIFDDQFSVERPDGSNFTLKIRSTKLEDSAMYFCASSEFEATGTEAFFGQGTRLTVV.

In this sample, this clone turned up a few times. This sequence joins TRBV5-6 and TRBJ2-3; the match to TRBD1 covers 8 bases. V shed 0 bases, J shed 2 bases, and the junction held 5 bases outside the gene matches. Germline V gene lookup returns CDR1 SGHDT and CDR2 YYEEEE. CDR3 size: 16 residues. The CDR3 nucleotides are TGTGCCAGCAGCTTGGGGACAGGGCTATCCACAGATACGCAGTATTTT. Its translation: CASSLGTGLSTDTQYF.

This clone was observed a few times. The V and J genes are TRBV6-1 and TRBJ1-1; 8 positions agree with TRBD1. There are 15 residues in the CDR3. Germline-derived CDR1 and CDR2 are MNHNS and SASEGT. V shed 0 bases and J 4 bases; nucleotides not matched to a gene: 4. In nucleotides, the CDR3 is TGTGCCAGCAGTGAAGCGGGGACAGGAGGCACTGAAGCTTTCTTT. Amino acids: CASSEAGTGGTEAFF.

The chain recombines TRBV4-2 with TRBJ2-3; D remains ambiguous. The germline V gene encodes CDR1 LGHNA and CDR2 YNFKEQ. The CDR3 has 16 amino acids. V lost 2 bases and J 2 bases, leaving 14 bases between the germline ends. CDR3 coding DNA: TGTGCCAGCAGCCAATATGGAGACGGGTCCACAGATACGCAGTATTTT. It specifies CASSQYGDGSTDTQYF.

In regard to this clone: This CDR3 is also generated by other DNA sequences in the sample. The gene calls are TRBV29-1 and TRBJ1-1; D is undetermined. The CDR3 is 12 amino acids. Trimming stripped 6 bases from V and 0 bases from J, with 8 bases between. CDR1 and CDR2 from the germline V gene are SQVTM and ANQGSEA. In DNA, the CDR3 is TGCAGCGTGACACGTATGAACACTGAAGCTTTCTTT. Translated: CSVTRMNTEAFF. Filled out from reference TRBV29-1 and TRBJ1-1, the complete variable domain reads SAVISQKPSRDICQRGTSLTIQCQVDSQVTMMFWYRQQPGQSLTLIATANQGSEATYESGFVIDKFPISRPNLTFSTLTVSNMSPEDSSIYLCSVTRMNTEAFFGQGTRLTVV.

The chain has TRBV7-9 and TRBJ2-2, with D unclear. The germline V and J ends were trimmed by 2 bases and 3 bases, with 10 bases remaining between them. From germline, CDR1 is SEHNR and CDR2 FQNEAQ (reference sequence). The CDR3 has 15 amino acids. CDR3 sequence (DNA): TGTGCCAGCAGCTTACACTTCCGGGACACCGGGGAGCTGTTTTTT. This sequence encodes CASSLHFRDTGELFF.

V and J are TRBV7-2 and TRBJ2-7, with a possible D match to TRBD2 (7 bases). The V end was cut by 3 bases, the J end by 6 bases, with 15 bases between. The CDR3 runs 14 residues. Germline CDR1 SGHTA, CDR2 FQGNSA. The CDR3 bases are TGTGCCAGCAGCTTGGATTGGGGGGGCGGCGAGCAGTACTTC. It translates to CASSLDWGGGEQYF.

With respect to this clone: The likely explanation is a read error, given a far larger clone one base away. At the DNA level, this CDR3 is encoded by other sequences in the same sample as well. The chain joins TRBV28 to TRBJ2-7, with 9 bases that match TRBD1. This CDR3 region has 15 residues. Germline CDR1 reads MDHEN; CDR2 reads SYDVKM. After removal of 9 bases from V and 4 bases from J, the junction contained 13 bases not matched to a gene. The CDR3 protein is CASSPRQGVGYEQYF. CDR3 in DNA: TGTGCCAGTAGTCCTCGACAGGGGGTAGGGTACGAGCAGTACTTC.

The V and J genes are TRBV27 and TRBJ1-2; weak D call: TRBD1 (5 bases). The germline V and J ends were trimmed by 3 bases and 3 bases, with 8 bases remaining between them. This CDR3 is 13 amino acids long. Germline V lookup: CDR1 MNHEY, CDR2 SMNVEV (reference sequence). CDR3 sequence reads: CASSFGGDYGYTF. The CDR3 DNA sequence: TGTGCCAGCAGTTTTGGGGGGGACTATGGCTACACCTTC.

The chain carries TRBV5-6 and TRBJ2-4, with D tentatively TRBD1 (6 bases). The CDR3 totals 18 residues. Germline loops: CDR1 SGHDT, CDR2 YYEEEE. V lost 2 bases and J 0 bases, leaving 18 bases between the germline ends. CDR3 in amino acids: CASSFTHGTHLAKNIQYF. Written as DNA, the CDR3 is TGTGCCAGCAGCTTTACGCACGGGACACATCTAGCCAAAAACATTCAGTACTTC.

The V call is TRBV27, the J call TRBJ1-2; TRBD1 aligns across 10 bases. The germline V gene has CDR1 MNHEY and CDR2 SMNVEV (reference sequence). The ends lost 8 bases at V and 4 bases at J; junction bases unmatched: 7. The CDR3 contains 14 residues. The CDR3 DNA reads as TGTGCCAGCGGCACCGGGACAGGGGCCTATGGCTACACCTTC. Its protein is CASGTGTGAYGYTF.

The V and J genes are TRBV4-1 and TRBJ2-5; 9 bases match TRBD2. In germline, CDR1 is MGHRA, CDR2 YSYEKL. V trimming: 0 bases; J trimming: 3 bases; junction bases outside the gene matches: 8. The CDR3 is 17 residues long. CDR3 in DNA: TGCGCCAGCAGCCAAGATGAATGGGCTAGCGGGGAAGAGACCCAGTACTTC. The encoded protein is CASSQDEWASGEETQYF.

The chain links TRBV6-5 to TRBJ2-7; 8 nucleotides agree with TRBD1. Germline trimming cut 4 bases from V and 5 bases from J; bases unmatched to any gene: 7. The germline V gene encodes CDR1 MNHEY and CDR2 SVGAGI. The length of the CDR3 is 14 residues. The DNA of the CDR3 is TGTGCCAGCAGTTGGCAGGGGGCCTGGGACGAGCAGTACTTC. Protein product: CASSWQGAWDEQYF.

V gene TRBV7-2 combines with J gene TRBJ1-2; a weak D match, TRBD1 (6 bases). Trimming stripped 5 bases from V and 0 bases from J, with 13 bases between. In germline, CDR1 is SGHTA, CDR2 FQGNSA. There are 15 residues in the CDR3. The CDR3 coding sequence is TGTGCCAGCAGCGCCTCCGGGACATCTAACTATGGCTACACCTTC. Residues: CASSASGTSNYGYTF.

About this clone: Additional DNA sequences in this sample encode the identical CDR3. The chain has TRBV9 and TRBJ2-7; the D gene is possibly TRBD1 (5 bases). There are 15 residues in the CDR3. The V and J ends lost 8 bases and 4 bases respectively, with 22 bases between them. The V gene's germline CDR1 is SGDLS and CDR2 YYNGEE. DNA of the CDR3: TGTGCCAGTAGTATCAGACAGAAGACGGCATACGAGCAGTACTTC. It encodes CASSIRQKTAYEQYF.

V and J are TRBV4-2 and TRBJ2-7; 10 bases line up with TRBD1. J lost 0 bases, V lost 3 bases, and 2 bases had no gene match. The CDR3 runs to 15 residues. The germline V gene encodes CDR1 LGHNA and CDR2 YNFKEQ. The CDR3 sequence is CASSHGQGGSYEQYF. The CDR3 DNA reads TGTGCCAGCAGCCACGGACAGGGGGGCTCCTACGAGCAGTACTTC.